This passage covers 2 T cell receptor beta chains from one sample sequenced in a study of graft-versus-host responses after intestinal transplantation. Which antigens these TCRs recognize remains unknown. Sequencing used immunoSEQ multiplex PCR; TCRdb keeps in-frame clones, though not all of them. This table holds some 87,000 clones, about nine tenths found once. The sample was unstimulated CD4+ T cells sorted from spleen or lymph node cells, taken before intestinal transplant. These receptors were taken from a human donor who received an intestinal transplant.

This chain links TRBV10-3 with TRBJ2-2; 10 nucleotides match TRBD2. The CDR3 sequence is 14 residues long. Germline V lookup: CDR1 ENHRY, CDR2 SYGVKD. V shed 11 bases, J shed 4 bases, and the junction held 7 bases outside the gene matches. The CDR3 DNA sequence: TGTGCCGCATCTAGCGGGAGCAGCACCGGGGAGCTGTTTTTT. Residues: CAASSGSSTGELFF.

CDR3 DNA: TGTGCCAGTAGTATAGCCCAAACAGGGTATTGGACAGATACGCAGTATTTT. It encodes CASSIAQTGYWTDTQYF. The genes are TRBV19 and TRBJ2-3; D is possibly TRBD1 (6 bases). Germline CDR1 reads LNHDA; CDR2 reads SQIVND (reference sequence). Trimming took 1 base from V and 3 from J, leaving 17 bases between them. This CDR3 is 17 amino acids long.